This TCR beta chain appears in the sequencing data of a study of early T cells in non-severe SARS-CoV-2 infection. Across the study: It was bulk RNA from unsorted whole blood that was sequenced, and the chains were unpaired.

The TCR library protocol was used to attach unique molecular identifiers. These identifiers were attached to individual cDNA molecules. Each CDR3 protein is one row after TCRdb ran MiXCR on the 5' RACE reads. The data hold roughly 99,000 distinct CDR3 sequences, with around 10% observed a single time. Germline trimming cut 5 bases from V and 4 bases from J; bases unmatched to any gene: 7. The CDR3 consists of 17 residues. The germline gives CDR1 PRHDT, CDR2 FYEKMQ (reference sequence). Study-level results: Matches to VDJdb favored anti-spike CD8 responses and missed private and CD4 specificities.

This clonotype was seen a few times. Its antigen is currently unknown. The TCR was taken from an adult who was a healthcare worker with PCR-confirmed SARS-CoV-2 infection or an uninfected control (not recorded which). The sequenced material came from whole blood. The V call is TRBV13, the J call TRBJ2-1; 14 positions match TRBD2. The CDR3 nucleotides read TGTGCCAGCAGCCCGCGGACTAGCGGGAGGACGTACAATGAGCAGTTCTTC. This gives the protein CASSPRTSGRTYNEQFF.